This TCR beta chain comes out of a study of tumor-infiltrating lymphocytes in primary liver carcinoma. Study at large: Spanning 30 to 69 years of age, the patients were men and women. Regardless of tissue type, samples showed similar yields of roughly 3.65 to 8 million productive TCRbeta reads.

Researchers drew blood RNA from unsorted whole blood and extracted germline DNA as well. The patients, who had chronic HBV infection, were treatment-naive (untreated). For this clonotype: This CDR3 fails to terminate in the conserved phenylalanine or tryptophan, so it likely reflects a read error.

Total RNA amounting to 500 ng was the source from which TCR beta cDNA was made with a constant-region primer. Three rounds of nested multiplex PCR with slightly modified ARM-PCR produced TCR beta libraries. The first two PCR rounds used TRBV1-TRBV30 forward primers with a C-beta reverse primer, 10 to 11 cycles each. Each CDR3 protein is one row after TCRdb ran MiXCR on the multiplex PCR reads. The sample has approximately 330,000 distinct CDR3 sequences, approximately 65% seen once. The CDR3 covers 13 residues. Per the germline V gene, CDR1 is SGHAT and CDR2 is FQNNGV. V dropped 7 bases and J dropped 2 bases, with 12 bases sitting between them.

The chain is built from TRBV11-2 and TRBJ2-7, with a weak D call TRBD2 (5 bases). This receptor was obtained from a man aged 40-49 years with primary liver carcinoma and hepatitis B virus infection. The material sequenced was peripheral blood. DNA of the CDR3: TGTGCCAGCAACTCCGGGAACCCCTACGAGCAGTACTAC. This encodes CASNSGNPYEQYY.